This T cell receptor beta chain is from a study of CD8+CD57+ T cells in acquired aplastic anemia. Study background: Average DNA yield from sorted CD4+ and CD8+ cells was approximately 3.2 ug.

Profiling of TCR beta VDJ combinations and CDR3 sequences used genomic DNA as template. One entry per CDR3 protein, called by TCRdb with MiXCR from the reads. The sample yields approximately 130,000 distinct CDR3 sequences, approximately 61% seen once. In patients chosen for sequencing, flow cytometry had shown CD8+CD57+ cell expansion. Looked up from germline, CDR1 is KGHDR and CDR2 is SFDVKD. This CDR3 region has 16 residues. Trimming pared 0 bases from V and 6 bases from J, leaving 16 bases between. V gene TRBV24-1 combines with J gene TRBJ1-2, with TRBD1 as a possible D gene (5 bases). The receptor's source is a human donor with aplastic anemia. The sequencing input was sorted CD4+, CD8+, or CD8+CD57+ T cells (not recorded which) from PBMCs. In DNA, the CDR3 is TGTGCCACCAGTGATTTGTGGGGGACTGATTCGCATGGCTACACCTTC. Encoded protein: CATSDLWGTDSHGYTF.